The source of this T cell receptor (beta chain) is a study of siplizumab effects on memory and regulatory T cells. Regarding the study as a whole: Naive T cells seemed more diverse than memory cells; they also seemed major alloresponse contributors.

Comment on this clone: Its antigen is not identified.

The repertoire was sequenced with immunoSEQ multiplex PCR; TCRdb's copy has only in-frame clones and lacks some. The profile shows over 85,000 clones, over 95% of them singletons. Germline lookup yields CDR1 SGHAT and CDR2 FQNNGV. The V and J ends lost 2 bases and 4 bases respectively, with 21 bases between them. This CDR3 has 18 amino acids. The sequenced material came from naive CD4+ T cells sorted from blood. This sequence originates from a human donor in good health. This chain joins TRBV11-2 and TRBJ2-1; D perhaps matches TRBD1 (5 bases). Written as DNA, the CDR3 is TGTGCCAGCAGCTTAATATCCCCCTCCAAGACAGAATACAATGAGCAGTTCTTC. Its translation: CASSLISPSKTEYNEQFF.